The sequence of this TCR beta chain was determined in a study of blood T cell repertoires in COVID-19. The wider study: Researchers got acute and convalescent COVID-19 samples from the United States, Italy and Spain. The cDNA or gDNA used as material had been derived from T cells, B-cell-depleted T cells, or PBMCs.

The CDR3 extends over 12 amino acids. Germline V gene sequence: CDR1 KGHSH, CDR2 LQKENI. The V end lost 3 bases, the J end lost 2 bases, and 5 bases lay between the germline ends. Assay: immunoSEQ multiplex PCR; the TCRdb copy retains only in-frame clones and omits some. This table holds 200,000 to 250,000 clones, around 83% found once. The chain recombines TRBV18 with TRBJ2-7; no firm D call. What was sequenced was peripheral blood. The TCR originated in a man aged 45-60 years who had recovered from COVID-19. CDR3 DNA sequence: TGTGCCAGCTCACCCCAGGCCTACGAGCAGTACTTC. Protein: CASSPQAYEQYF.